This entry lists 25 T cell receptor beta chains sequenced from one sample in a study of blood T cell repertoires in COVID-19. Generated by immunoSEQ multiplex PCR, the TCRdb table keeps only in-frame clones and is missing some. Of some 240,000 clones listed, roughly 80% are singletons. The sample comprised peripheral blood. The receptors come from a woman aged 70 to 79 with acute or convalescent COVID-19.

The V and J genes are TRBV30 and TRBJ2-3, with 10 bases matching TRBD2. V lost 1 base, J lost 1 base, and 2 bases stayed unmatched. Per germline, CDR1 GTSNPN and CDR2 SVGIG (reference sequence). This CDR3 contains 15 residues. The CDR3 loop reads CAWSEGLAGTDTQYF. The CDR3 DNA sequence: TGTGCCTGGAGTGAAGGACTAGCGGGCACAGATACGCAGTATTTT.

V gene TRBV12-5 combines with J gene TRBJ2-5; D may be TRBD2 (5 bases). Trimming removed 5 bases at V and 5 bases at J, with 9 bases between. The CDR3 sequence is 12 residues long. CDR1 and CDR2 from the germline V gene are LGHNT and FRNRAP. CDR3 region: CASGPPGETQYF. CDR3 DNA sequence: TGTGCTAGTGGTCCGCCGGGGGAGACCCAGTACTTC.

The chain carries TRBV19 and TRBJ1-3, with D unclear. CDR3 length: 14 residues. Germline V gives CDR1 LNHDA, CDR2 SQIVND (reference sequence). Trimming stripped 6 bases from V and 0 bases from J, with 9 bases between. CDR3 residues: CASRTLGSGNTIYF. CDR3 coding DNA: TGTGCCAGTAGAACCCTCGGCTCTGGAAACACCATATATTTT.

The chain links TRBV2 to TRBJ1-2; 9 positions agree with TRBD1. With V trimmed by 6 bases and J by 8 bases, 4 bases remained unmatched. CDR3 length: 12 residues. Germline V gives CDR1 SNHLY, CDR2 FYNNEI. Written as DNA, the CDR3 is TGTGCCAGCAGCCTCGGACAGGGGGGCTACACCTTC. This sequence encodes CASSLGQGGYTF.

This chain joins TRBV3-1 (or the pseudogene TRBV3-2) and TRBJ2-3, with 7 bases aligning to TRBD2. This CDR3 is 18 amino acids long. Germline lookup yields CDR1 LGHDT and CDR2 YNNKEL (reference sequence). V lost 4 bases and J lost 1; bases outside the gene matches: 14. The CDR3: CASSRAGVSSIRTDTQYF. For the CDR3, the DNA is TGTGCCAGCAGCCGGGCGGGGGTGTCCTCAATACGCACAGATACGCAGTATTTT.

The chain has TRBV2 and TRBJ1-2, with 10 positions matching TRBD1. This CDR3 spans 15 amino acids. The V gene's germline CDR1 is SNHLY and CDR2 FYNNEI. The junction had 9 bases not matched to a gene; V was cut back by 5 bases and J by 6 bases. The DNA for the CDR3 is TGTGCCAGCAGTTACTCCGGGACAGGGGTTAATGGCTACACCTTC. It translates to CASSYSGTGVNGYTF.

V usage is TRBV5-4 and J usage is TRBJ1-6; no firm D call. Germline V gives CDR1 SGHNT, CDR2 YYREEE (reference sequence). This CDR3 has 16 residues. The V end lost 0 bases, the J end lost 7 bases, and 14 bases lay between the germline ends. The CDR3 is CASSLVAPSRNSPLHF. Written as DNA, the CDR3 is TGTGCCAGCAGCTTGGTGGCCCCCTCGCGGAATTCACCCCTCCACTTT.

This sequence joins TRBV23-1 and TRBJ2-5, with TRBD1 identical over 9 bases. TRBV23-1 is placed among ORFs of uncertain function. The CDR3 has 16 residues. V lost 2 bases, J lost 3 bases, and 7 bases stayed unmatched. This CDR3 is CASSQRNRGHKETQYF. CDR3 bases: TGCGCCAGCAGTCAACGGAACAGGGGGCATAAAGAGACCCAGTACTTC.

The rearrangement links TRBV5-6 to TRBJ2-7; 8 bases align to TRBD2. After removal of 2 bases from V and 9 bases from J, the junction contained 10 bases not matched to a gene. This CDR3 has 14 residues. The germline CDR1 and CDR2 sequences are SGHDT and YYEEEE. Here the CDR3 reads CASSFSGGFFGQYF. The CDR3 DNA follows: TGTGCCAGCAGCTTCAGCGGGGGCTTCTTTGGGCAGTACTTC.

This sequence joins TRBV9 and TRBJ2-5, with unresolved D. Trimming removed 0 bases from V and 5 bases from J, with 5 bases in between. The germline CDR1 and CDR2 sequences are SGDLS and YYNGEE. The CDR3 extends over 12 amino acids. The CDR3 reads CASSVDEETQYF. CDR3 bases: TGTGCCAGCAGCGTAGATGAGGAGACCCAGTACTTC.

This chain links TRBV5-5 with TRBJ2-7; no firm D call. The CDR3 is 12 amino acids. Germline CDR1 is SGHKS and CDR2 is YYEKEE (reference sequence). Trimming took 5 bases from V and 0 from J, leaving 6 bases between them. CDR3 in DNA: TGTGCCAGCAGTCTAAGCTCCTACGAGCAGTACTTC. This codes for CASSLSSYEQYF.

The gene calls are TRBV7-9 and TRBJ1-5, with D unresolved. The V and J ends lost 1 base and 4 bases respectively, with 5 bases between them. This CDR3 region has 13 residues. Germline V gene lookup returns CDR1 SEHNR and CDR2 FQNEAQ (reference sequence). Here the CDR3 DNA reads TGTGCCAGCAGCTTAGATCAGAATCAGCCCCAGCATTTT. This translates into CASSLDQNQPQHF.

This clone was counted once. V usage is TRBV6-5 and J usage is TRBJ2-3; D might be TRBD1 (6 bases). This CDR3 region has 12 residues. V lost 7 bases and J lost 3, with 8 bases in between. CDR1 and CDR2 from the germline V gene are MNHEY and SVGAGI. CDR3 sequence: CASKGETDTQYF. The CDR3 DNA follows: TGTGCCAGCAAGGGGGAGACAGATACGCAGTATTTT.

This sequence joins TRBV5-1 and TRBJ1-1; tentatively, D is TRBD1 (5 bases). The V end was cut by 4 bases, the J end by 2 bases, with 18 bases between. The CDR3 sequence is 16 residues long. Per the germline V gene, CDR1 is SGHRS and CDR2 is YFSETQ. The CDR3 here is CASSGATGNPNTEAFF. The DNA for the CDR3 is TGCGCCAGCAGCGGGGCGACTGGCAATCCTAACACTGAAGCTTTCTTT.

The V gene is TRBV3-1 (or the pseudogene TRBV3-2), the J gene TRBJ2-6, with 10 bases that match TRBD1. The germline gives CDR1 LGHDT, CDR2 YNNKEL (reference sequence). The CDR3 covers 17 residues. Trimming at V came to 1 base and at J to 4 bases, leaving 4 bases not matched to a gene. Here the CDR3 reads CASSQGQGAEGANVLTF. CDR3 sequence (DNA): TGTGCCAGCAGCCAAGGACAGGGGGCGGAAGGGGCCAACGTCCTGACTTTC.

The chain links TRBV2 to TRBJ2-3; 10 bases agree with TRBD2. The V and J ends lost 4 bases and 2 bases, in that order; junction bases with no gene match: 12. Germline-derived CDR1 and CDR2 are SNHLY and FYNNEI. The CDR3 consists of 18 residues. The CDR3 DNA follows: TGTGCCAGCAGTGGGACTAGCGGAATTCCGACCTACACAGATACGCAGTATTTT. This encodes CASSGTSGIPTYTDTQYF.

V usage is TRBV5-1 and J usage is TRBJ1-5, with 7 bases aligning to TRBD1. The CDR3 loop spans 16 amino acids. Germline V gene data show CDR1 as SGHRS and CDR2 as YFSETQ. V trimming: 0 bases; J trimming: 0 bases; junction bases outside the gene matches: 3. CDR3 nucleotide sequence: TGCGCCAGCAGCTTGGGAGGGACAGATAGCAATCAGCCCCAGCATTTT. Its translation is CASSLGGTDSNQPQHF.

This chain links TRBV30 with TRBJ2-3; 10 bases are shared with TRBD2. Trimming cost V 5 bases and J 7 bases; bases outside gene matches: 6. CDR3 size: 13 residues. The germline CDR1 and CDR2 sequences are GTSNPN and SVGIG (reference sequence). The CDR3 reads CAWLLAGTNTQYF. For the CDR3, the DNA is TGTGCCTGGTTACTAGCGGGGACGAATACGCAGTATTTT. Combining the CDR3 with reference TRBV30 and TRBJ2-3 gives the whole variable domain SQTIHQWPATLVQPVGSPLSLECTVEGTSNPNLYWYRQAAGRGLQLLFYSVGIGQISSEVPQNLSASRPQDRQFILSSKKLLLSDSGFYLCAWLLAGTNTQYFGPGTRLTVL.

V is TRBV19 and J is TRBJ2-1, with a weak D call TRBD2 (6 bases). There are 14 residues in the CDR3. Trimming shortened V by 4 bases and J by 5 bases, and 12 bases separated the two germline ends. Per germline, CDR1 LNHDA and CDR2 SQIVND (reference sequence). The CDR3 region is CASSRVRLDNEQFF. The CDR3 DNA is TGTGCCAGTAGTAGGGTTCGACTAGACAATGAGCAGTTCTTC.

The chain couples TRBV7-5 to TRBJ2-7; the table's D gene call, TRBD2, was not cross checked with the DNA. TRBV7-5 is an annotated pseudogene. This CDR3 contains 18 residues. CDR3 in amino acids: CARSLAASGGPRSYEQYV. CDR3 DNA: TGTGCCAGAAGCTTAGCGGCTAGCGGGGGGCCACGCTCCTACGAGCAGTACGTC.

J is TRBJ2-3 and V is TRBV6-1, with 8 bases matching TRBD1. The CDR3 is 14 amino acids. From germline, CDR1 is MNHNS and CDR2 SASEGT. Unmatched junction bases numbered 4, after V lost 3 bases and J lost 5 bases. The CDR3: CASSDRGREDTQYF. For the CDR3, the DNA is TGTGCCAGCAGTGACAGGGGGCGGGAAGATACGCAGTATTTT.

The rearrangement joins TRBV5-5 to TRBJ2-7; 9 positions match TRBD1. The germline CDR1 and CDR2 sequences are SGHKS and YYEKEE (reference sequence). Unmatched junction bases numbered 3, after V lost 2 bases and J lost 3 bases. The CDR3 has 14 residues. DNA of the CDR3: TGTGCCAGCAGCTTACAGGGACAGGGCTACGAGCAGTACTTC. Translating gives CASSLQGQGYEQYF.

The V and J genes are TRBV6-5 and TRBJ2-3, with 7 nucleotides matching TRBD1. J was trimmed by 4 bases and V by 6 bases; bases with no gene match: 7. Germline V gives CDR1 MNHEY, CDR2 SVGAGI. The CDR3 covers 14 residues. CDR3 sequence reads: CASRGEGASDTQYF. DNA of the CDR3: TGTGCCAGCAGGGGAGAGGGGGCCTCAGATACGCAGTATTTT.

This chain's CDR3 is CASSRGLVYEQYF. The CDR3 DNA sequence: TGTGCCAGCAGTCGGGGACTAGTCTACGAGCAGTACTTC. This chain links TRBV12-3 or TRBV12-4 with TRBJ2-7; 8 bases are a match to TRBD2. The CDR3 loop spans 13 amino acids. Unmatched junction bases numbered 3, after V lost 5 bases and J lost 3 bases.

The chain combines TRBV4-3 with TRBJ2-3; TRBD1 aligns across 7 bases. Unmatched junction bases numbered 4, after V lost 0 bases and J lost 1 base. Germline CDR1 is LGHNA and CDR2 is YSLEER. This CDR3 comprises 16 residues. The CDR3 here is CASSQDRQGGTDTQYF. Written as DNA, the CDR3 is TGCGCCAGCAGCCAAGATCGTCAGGGGGGCACAGATACGCAGTATTTT.